A selection of T cell receptor beta chains follows, all from one sample in a study of blood T cell repertoires in COVID-19. Data came from immunoSEQ multiplex PCR; TCRdb stores just in-frame clones and leaves some out. The sample yields approximately 210,000 clones, around nine tenths seen once. The sample taken for sequencing was peripheral blood. The origin of the receptors is a woman aged 40 to 50 with acute or convalescent COVID-19. Each CDR3 is given with its conserved first and last residue. A D gene is named only where the DNA matches it firmly. Clone size is stated in some rows and not others, as once, few, many or a class when expanded.

cdr3_length,d_call,v_call,clone_size,j_call,cdr3_nt,cdr3_aa
14,-,TRBV18,-,TRBJ1-2,TGTGCCAGCTCACCACCGGGGGGTCTCTGGGGCTACACCTTC,CASSPPGGLWGYTF
13,-,TRBV13,-,TRBJ1-1,TGTGCCAGCAGCCCGAGCCCGACTTCAGAAGCTTTCTTT,CASSPSPTSEAFF
12,-,TRBV6-6,-,TRBJ2-5,TGTGCCAGCAGTAGGAGCCAAGAGACCCAGTACTTC,CASSRSQETQYF
15,-,TRBV2,-,TRBJ2-1,TGTGCCAGCAGTGAGGACTTGAGCTCCTACAATGAGCAGTTCTTC,CASSEDLSSYNEQFF
14,-,TRBV2,-,TRBJ1-1,TGTGCCAGCATTTTAGAGAGCCAGGGGACTGAAGCTTTCTTT,CASILESQGTEAFF
16,TRBD2,TRBV10-1,once,TRBJ2-2,TGCGCCAGCAGTGGCGCGGGGGTCCCAGGAACCGGGGAGCTGTTTTTT,CASSGAGVPGTGELFF
15,TRBD1,TRBV5-1,-,TRBJ1-1,TGCGCCAGCAGCCCGGGACAGGGGGTGAACACTGAAGCTTTCTTT,CASSPGQGVNTEAFF
18,TRBD1,TRBV27,-,TRBJ1-2,TGTGCCAGCAGTCATTATAAGGCCGGGACAGGGGGCGCAGTTGGCTACACCTTC,CASSHYKAGTGGAVGYTF
14,TRBD1,TRBV7-6,-,TRBJ1-1,TGTGCCAGCAGCCCGGGACAGGGGAACACTGAAGCTTTCTTT,CASSPGQGNTEAFF
18,TRBD1,TRBV2,-,TRBJ1-6,TGTGCCAGCAGCTTCCGGGACAGGGAATTCTCCTATAATTCACCCCTCCACTTT,CASSFRDREFSYNSPLHF
18,TRBD2,TRBV10-3,-,TRBJ2-3,TGTGCCATCAGTGAGTCGGGTTCCGGCGGGGGGCAGAGAGATACGCAGTATTTT,CAISESGSGGGQRDTQYF
14,-,TRBV14,-,TRBJ1-5,TGTGCCAGCAGCCGATCAGGGATGACGCAGCCCCAGCATTTT,CASSRSGMTQPQHF
11,-,TRBV5-1,once,TRBJ2-5,TGCGCCAGCAGCTTTCGGGAGACCCAGTACTTC,CASSFRETQYF
16,-,TRBV7-9,-,TRBJ1-2,TGTGCCAGCAGCTTAGGAGGTTCGGAGAGAAACTATGGCTACACCTTC,CASSLGGSERNYGYTF
13,-,TRBV5-4,-,TRBJ1-1,TGTGCCAGCAGCCCGGCGGGGGGAACGGGGGCTTTCTTT,CASSPAGGTGAFF
15,TRBD1,TRBV27,once,TRBJ1-2,TGTGCCAGCAGTCTCCGACAGGGATCACCGCATGGCTACACCTTC,CASSLRQGSPHGYTF
12,-,TRBV29-1,-,TRBJ2-2,TGCAGCGCCGGACAGACGACCGGGGAGCTGTTTTTT,CSAGQTTGELFF
12,-,TRBV12-3/TRBV12-4,-,TRBJ2-4,TGTGCCAGCAGTTTAACACCCTTCATTCAGTACTTC,CASSLTPFIQYF
15,TRBD1,TRBV4-2,once,TRBJ1-2,TGTGCCAGCAGCCAAGATAGACAGGGGGCCGGGGGCTACACCTTC,CASSQDRQGAGGYTF
13,-,TRBV18,once,TRBJ1-1,TGTGCCAGCTCCGCCTTAGAAAACACTGAAGCTTTCTTT,CASSALENTEAFF
14,TRBD2,TRBV5-5,-,TRBJ2-5,TGTGCCAGCAGCTTGGTAGTGGCGGGGGGCTGGGAATACTTC,CASSLVVAGGWEYF
13,-,TRBV10-2,-,TRBJ2-3,TGCGCCAGCAGCCGGGGGGCTACAGATACGCAGTATTTT,CASSRGATDTQYF
17,TRBD1,TRBV5-6,-,TRBJ1-3,TGTGCCAGCAGCTCCCCGGGACAGACCTTCTCTGGAAACACCATATATTTT,CASSSPGQTFSGNTIYF
15,-,TRBV19,-,TRBJ1-2,TGTGCCAGTAGTATAGATGTACTCGATTACTATGGCTACACCTTC,CASSIDVLDYYGYTF
14,-,TRBV6-4,-,TRBJ1-4,TGTGCCAGCAGTACAGGGTATGGTGATGAAAAACTGTTTTTT,CASSTGYGDEKLFF
16,-,TRBV5-4,-,TRBJ1-3,TGTGCCAGCAGCCGAGGGGGTACCCTCTCTGGAAACACCATATATTTT,CASSRGGTLSGNTIYF
18,TRBD2,TRBV3-1/TRBV3-2,-,TRBJ2-5,TGTGCCAGCAGCCTCCCCGCTAGGGCTAGCGGGGGTCGGGAGACCCAGTACTTC,CASSLPARASGGRETQYF
14,-,TRBV9,-,TRBJ2-5,TGTGCCAGCAGCGAGGAGGGGTCTTGGGAGACCCAGTACTTC,CASSEEGSWETQYF
14,TRBD1,TRBV7-9,-,TRBJ1-2,TGTGCCAGCAGCTTGGACAGGGTTCGGGATGGCTACACCTTC,CASSLDRVRDGYTF
16,TRBD1,TRBV5-1,-,TRBJ1-4,TGCGCCAGCAGCTTGTTTGCGGGACAGGGGGCTGAAAAACTGTTTTTT,CASSLFAGQGAEKLFF
13,TRBD1,TRBV6-6,-,TRBJ1-1,TGTGCCAGCAGCGACAGGGTGACCACTGAAGCTTTCTTT,CASSDRVTTEAFF
15,-,TRBV14,-,TRBJ1-2,TGTGCCAGCAGCCGTCCCGGGACACACTTCTGTGGCTACACCTTC,CASSRPGTHFCGYTF
13,-,TRBV30,once,TRBJ2-6,TGTGCCTGCAATGGAGACGGGGCCAACGTCCTGACTTTC,CACNGDGANVLTF
15,-,TRBV7-2,-,TRBJ1-2,TGTGCCAGCAGCTTAGCGCTAGCAGGAAACTATGGCTACACCTTC,CASSLALAGNYGYTF
18,TRBD1,TRBV5-1,-,TRBJ2-2,TGCGCCAGCAGCTTGGCGGCGGGGACAGGGACTTACACCGGGGAGCTGTTTTTT,CASSLAAGTGTYTGELFF
14,TRBD1,TRBV3-1/TRBV3-2,-,TRBJ1-1,TGTGCCAGCAACGGCCAGAACAGGGGCACTGAAGCTTTCTTT,CASNGQNRGTEAFF
16,-,TRBV5-4,once,TRBJ2-5,TGTGCCAGCAGCTTGGATCTCGGTTGGACTGAAGAGACCCAGTACTTC,CASSLDLGWTEETQYF
13,-,TRBV19,-,TRBJ1-4,TGTGCCAGTAGTACCTCCTACCTCGAAAAACTGTTTTTT,CASSTSYLEKLFF
14,-,TRBV20-1,-,TRBJ2-1,TGCAGTGCTAGTCTCGGGGGGCCCACCAATGAGCAGTTCTTC,CSASLGGPTNEQFF
23,-,TRBV3-1/TRBV3-2,once,TRBJ1-1,TGTGCCAGCAGCCAAGATAACTTAATAGGGCAGTTTTTTCGCGGGGTTCGTCAGACTGAAGCTTTCTTT,CASSQDNLIGQFFRGVRQTEAFF
13,-,TRBV2,-,TRBJ2-5,TGTGCCAGCAAGGAGTCAGTACAAGAGACCCAGTACTTC,CASKESVQETQYF